The 30 T cell receptor beta chains in this list originate from one sample, sequenced in a study of PD-1 blockade in classical Hodgkin lymphoma. Method: immunoSEQ multiplex PCR; TCRdb's copy keeps in-frame clones and lacks some. The data hold about 58,000 clones, with 88% observed a single time. Every one of the patients relapsed after autologous stem cell transplantation (brentuximab vedotin exposure was variable). This sample comprised peripheral blood mononuclear cells (PBMCs), obtained before the second cycle of nivolumab. The source is a human donor with classical Hodgkin lymphoma.

The chain links TRBV27 to TRBJ1-5; D possibly corresponds to TRBD1 (5 bases). The germline V and J ends were trimmed by 6 bases and 2 bases, with 14 bases remaining between them. The CDR3 is made up of 15 amino acids. From germline, CDR1 is MNHEY and CDR2 SMNVEV (reference sequence). The CDR3 coding sequence is TGTGCCAGCAGATGGCAGGGTATTGGCAATCAGCCCCAGCATTTT. Translation gives CASRWQGIGNQPQHF.

V gene TRBV5-1 combines with J gene TRBJ2-1; tentative D call: TRBD2 (7 bases). This CDR3 spans 17 amino acids. Germline V gene lookup returns CDR1 SGHRS and CDR2 YFSETQ. Between the trimmed V and J ends, which lost 3 bases and 0 bases, there was a span of 16 bases. In DNA form, the CDR3 reads TGCGCCAGCAGCTCACCCGGGGGGCCGGGCTCCTACAATGAGCAGTTCTTC. It specifies CASSSPGGPGSYNEQFF.

The CDR3 reads CAISEGLAGGPRDTQYF. In DNA, the CDR3 is TGTGCCATCAGTGAGGGTCTAGCGGGGGGGCCACGGGATACGCAGTATTTT. The chain recombines TRBV10-3 with TRBJ2-3; 12 bases match TRBD2. V gave up 2 bases and J gave up 6 bases; unmatched junction bases: 9. The V gene's germline CDR1 is ENHRY and CDR2 SYGVKD. The CDR3 has 17 amino acids.

The table lists this clone with a few counts. The J gene is TRBJ1-1, the V gene TRBV5-1, with D hard to call. V lost 3 bases and J 4 bases, leaving 16 bases between the germline ends. This CDR3 spans 15 amino acids. Germline V CDR1 and CDR2: SGHRS, YFSETQ. CDR3: CASSSMNTGSTEAFF. As DNA, the CDR3 is TGCGCCAGCAGCTCAATGAACACGGGGAGCACTGAAGCTTTCTTT.

In DNA form, the CDR3 reads TGCGCCAGCAGCTGGACCACAGGGACGGACACTGAAGCTTTCTTT. Translated, it gives CASSWTTGTDTEAFF. The chain is built from TRBV5-1 and TRBJ1-1; possibly TRBD1 for D (6 bases). The V end lost 3 bases, the J end lost 3 bases, and 15 bases lay between the germline ends. This CDR3 is built from 15 residues. Germline CDR1 is SGHRS and CDR2 is YFSETQ.

The chain recombines TRBV5-1 with TRBJ2-7, with D unresolved. From germline, CDR1 is SGHRS and CDR2 YFSETQ. The V and J ends lost 2 bases and 2 bases respectively, with 11 bases between them. This CDR3 has 14 residues. This CDR3 reads CASSLLGYTYEQYF. DNA of the CDR3: TGCGCCAGCAGCTTACTGGGCTACACCTACGAGCAGTACTTC.

This chain joins TRBV30 and TRBJ1-1; D is undetermined. Germline CDR1 and CDR2: GTSNPN and SVGIG (reference sequence). This CDR3 region has 13 residues. Trimming pared 0 bases from V and 2 bases from J, leaving 7 bases between. The CDR3 nucleotides are TGTGCCTGGAGTGTTCGGCAAAACACTGAAGCTTTCTTT. It translates to CAWSVRQNTEAFF. The variable domain in full, with the rest retrieved from reference TRBV30 and TRBJ1-1, is SQTIHQWPATLVQPVGSPLSLECTVEGTSNPNLYWYRQAAGRGLQLLFYSVGIGQISSEVPQNLSASRPQDRQFILSSKKLLLSDSGFYLCAWSVRQNTEAFFGQGTRLTVV.

The V and J genes are TRBV6-6 and TRBJ2-7, with 9 bases identical to TRBD1. Germline V gene lookup returns CDR1 MNHNY and CDR2 SVGAGI (reference sequence). The CDR3 covers 14 residues. The ends lost 5 bases at V and 3 bases at J; junction bases unmatched: 5. CDR3 residues: CASSPGQGIYEQYF. The CDR3 DNA follows: TGTGCCAGCAGTCCAGGACAGGGGATCTACGAGCAGTACTTC.

V and J are TRBV5-1 and TRBJ1-2; the match to TRBD1 covers 8 bases. Germline V CDR1 and CDR2: SGHRS, YFSETQ. The V gene end was trimmed by 4 bases and the J gene end by 7 bases; junction bases not matched to a gene: 6. The CDR3 totals 13 residues. The CDR3 protein is CASSLQGAAGYTF. CDR3 DNA sequence: TGCGCCAGCAGCCTGCAGGGGGCCGCTGGCTACACCTTC.

V usage is TRBV2 and J usage is TRBJ2-7; the D is unclear. Germline V gene data show CDR1 as SNHLY and CDR2 as FYNNEI. V lost 3 bases and J 3 bases, leaving 6 bases between the germline ends. CDR3 length equals 12 residues. CDR3 residues: CASSDVFYEQYF. CDR3 in DNA: TGTGCCAGCAGTGATGTCTTCTACGAGCAGTACTTC. Full variable domain (remainder filled in from reference TRBV2 and TRBJ2-7): EPEVTQTPSHQVTQMGQEVILRCVPISNHLYFYWYRQILGQKVEFLVSFYNNEISEKSEIFDDQFSVERPDGSNFTLKIRSTKLEDSAMYFCASSDVFYEQYFGPGTRLTVT.

This clone was seen a single time. The chain is built from TRBV7-9 and TRBJ1-6, with D possibly TRBD1 on 6 matching bases. The germline CDR1 and CDR2 sequences are SEHNR and FQNEAQ (reference sequence). The CDR3 has 14 residues. Trimming shortened V by 2 bases and J by 5 bases, and 7 bases separated the two germline ends. The CDR3 DNA follows: TGTGCCAGCAGCTTAACAGGGAATAATTCACCCCTCCACTTT. This codes for CASSLTGNNSPLHF.

This clone was recorded once. The chain links TRBV28 to TRBJ1-2; possible D gene TRBD1, 6 bases. The CDR3 is 13 amino acids. Trimming removed 6 bases at V and 1 base at J, with 9 bases between. Germline V gene data show CDR1 as MDHEN and CDR2 as SYDVKM. This CDR3 reads CASRWDINYGYTF. CDR3 nucleotide sequence: TGTGCCAGCAGGTGGGACATTAACTATGGCTACACCTTC.

The genes are TRBV9 and TRBJ2-7; 7 bases are a match to TRBD1. In germline, CDR1 is SGDLS, CDR2 YYNGEE. CDR3 length equals 14 residues. J gave up 3 bases and V 1 base, and 4 bases lay outside the gene matches. CDR3 nucleotides: TGTGCCAGCAGCGTAAGGGACAGTAGCTACGAGCAGTACTTC. Amino acid sequence: CASSVRDSSYEQYF. The full variable domain, rest sourced from reference TRBV9 and TRBJ2-7, is DSGVTQTPKHLITATGQRVTLRCSPRSGDLSVYWYQQSLDQGLQFLIQYYNGEERAKGNILERFSAQQFPDLHSELNLSSLELGDSALYFCASSVRDSSYEQYFGPGTRLTVT.

The J gene is TRBJ1-2, the V gene TRBV10-2; D is perhaps TRBD1 (5 bases). This CDR3 contains 15 residues. V lost 2 bases and J 3 bases, leaving 13 bases between the germline ends. Germline V lookup: CDR1 WSHSY, CDR2 SAAADI. This CDR3 is CASSEIWGSDYGYTF. DNA for the CDR3: TGCGCCAGCAGTGAGATTTGGGGGTCGGACTATGGCTACACCTTC.

This chain connects TRBV6-1 to TRBJ2-2; D is tentatively TRBD1 or TRBD2 (6 bases each). Germline V gene data show CDR1 as MNHNS and CDR2 as SASEGT. The ends were cut back, 0 bases at V and 7 bases at J, with 15 bases in the middle. The CDR3 totals 16 residues. CDR3 in amino acids: CASSEAHGGGGGELFF. The CDR3, as DNA: TGTGCCAGCAGTGAAGCGCACGGGGGCGGCGGCGGGGAGCTGTTTTTT.

The CDR3, as DNA: TGTGCCAGTAGTTGGGGTGGGCCTCACTACGAGCAGTACTTC. Protein product: CASSWGGPHYEQYF. This chain links TRBV19 with TRBJ2-7; D uncertain. Germline CDR1 and CDR2: LNHDA and SQIVND (reference sequence). V was trimmed by 5 bases and J by 3 bases, leaving 14 bases between them. The CDR3 extends over 14 amino acids.

This clone occurred once. J is TRBJ2-7 and V is TRBV4-1; D is possibly TRBD1 (6 bases). There are 15 residues in the CDR3. V was pared by 3 bases and J by 4 bases, with 16 bases between. Per germline, CDR1 MGHRA and CDR2 YSYEKL. The CDR3 here is CASSQTPGTSYEQYF. The CDR3 region has the DNA TGCGCCAGCAGCCAGACCCCCGGGACATCGTACGAGCAGTACTTC.

CDR3 amino acids: CASSWMVNSNEQFF. In nucleotides, the CDR3 is TGTGCCAGCAGTTGGATGGTAAATAGCAATGAGCAGTTCTTC. The rearrangement joins TRBV27 to TRBJ2-1; D is ambiguous. V lost 4 bases and J lost 6, with 13 bases in between. The CDR3 is 14 amino acids. CDR1 is MNHEY, CDR2 SMNVEV, per germline (reference sequence).

This clone was counted a single time. The junction departs from germline at one end; a sequencing error may be responsible. The chain recombines TRBV14 with TRBJ2-7; tentative D call: TRBD1 (5 bases). CDR1 and CDR2 from the germline V gene are SGHDN and FVKESK. The CDR3 spans 11 residues. The CDR3 nucleotides are TGTGCCAGCAGTCAAGGGGTTACGCAGTACTTC. The encoded protein is CASSQGVTQYF.

The chain carries TRBV7-9 and TRBJ2-7, with D perhaps matching TRBD2 (5 bases). With 3 bases removed from V and 2 bases from J, the gap between germline ends came to 26 bases. CDR1 SEHNR and CDR2 FQNEAQ come from the germline V gene (reference sequence). CDR3 size: 19 residues. The CDR3 DNA reads as TGTGCCAGCAGCTTCAGTCCCCGAGGGTCGGCCAAGAGCGCCTACGAGCAGTACTTC. This encodes CASSFSPRGSAKSAYEQYF.

In DNA form, the CDR3 reads TGTGCCAGCAGCTACGCCCCTAGCGGACAAGAGACCCAGTACTTC. Translating gives CASSYAPSGQETQYF. This chain uses TRBV7-9 with TRBJ2-5, with 7 nucleotides matching TRBD2. This CDR3 comprises 15 residues. Germline values: CDR1 SEHNR, CDR2 FQNEAQ (reference sequence). V shed 4 bases and J 2 bases; nucleotides not matched to a gene: 7.

The chain recombines TRBV28 with TRBJ2-7; the D gene is possibly TRBD1 (5 bases). V dropped 3 bases and J dropped 0 bases, with 12 bases sitting between them. The germline CDR1 and CDR2 sequences are MDHEN and SYDVKM. The CDR3 runs to 15 residues. The CDR3 DNA is TGTGCCAGCAGTTTGCCAGGGCAGAGCTCCTACGAGCAGTACTTC. It translates to CASSLPGQSSYEQYF. The whole variable domain, remainder taken from reference TRBV28 and TRBJ2-7, is DVKVTQSSRYLVKRTGEKVFLECVQDMDHENMFWYRQDPGLGLRLIYFSYDVKMKEKGDIPEGYSVSREKKERFSLILESASTNQTSMYLCASSLPGQSSYEQYFGPGTRLTVT.

This chain connects TRBV6-6 to TRBJ1-1; TRBD1 is a possible D gene (5 bases). Trimming shortened V by 4 bases and J by 1 base, and 13 bases separated the two germline ends. Germline CDR1 is MNHNY and CDR2 is SVGAGI (reference sequence). CDR3 length equals 15 residues. The CDR3, as DNA: TGTGCCAGCAGTTCCCTCGGACAAACGAACACTGAAGCTTTCTTT. Protein sequence: CASSSLGQTNTEAFF.

The rearrangement uses TRBV5-1 and TRBJ2-7; TRBD1 is a possible D gene (9 bases). CDR1 and CDR2 (germline): SGHRS, YFSETQ. Trimming took off 4 bases at V and 9 bases at J, with 23 bases between the two ends. The CDR3 is 15 residues long. This chain's CDR3 is CASSTGGDRVARQYF. In DNA form, the CDR3 reads TGCGCCAGCAGCACCGGGGGGGACAGGGTCGCTCGGCAGTACTTC.

This clone was found a few times. The chain has TRBV11-1 and TRBJ2-2; maybe TRBD2 (5 bases). V lost 2 bases, J lost 3 bases, and 13 bases lay in between. Germline CDR1 and CDR2: SGHAT and FQDESV (reference sequence). CDR3 length equals 16 residues. The CDR3 protein is CASSLMSRGYTGELFF. The CDR3 DNA follows: TGTGCCAGCAGCTTAATGTCCCGGGGTTACACCGGGGAGCTGTTTTTT.

The chain combines TRBV19 with TRBJ1-5, with 7 positions matching TRBD1. The V gene end was trimmed by 1 base and the J gene end by 4 bases; junction bases not matched to a gene: 4. The CDR3 is 15 residues long. Germline CDR1 and CDR2: LNHDA and SQIVND (reference sequence). CDR3 in DNA: TGTGCCAGTAGTATAGGTACAGGGGTGAATCAGCCCCAGCATTTT. Protein product: CASSIGTGVNQPQHF.

As to this clone: Other DNA sequences from this sample encode an identical CDR3 as well. The chain has TRBV5-1 and TRBJ2-5; TRBD1 might be the D (5 bases). Trimming cost V 0 bases and J 2 bases, with 8 bases left between them. The CDR3 is made up of 14 amino acids. CDR1 is SGHRS, CDR2 YFSETQ, per germline. The CDR3, as DNA: TGCGCCAGCAGCTTGGCAGGGAATCAAGAGACCCAGTACTTC. It encodes CASSLAGNQETQYF.

V is TRBV29-1 and J is TRBJ2-2; no clear D gene. CDR1 and CDR2 from the germline V gene are SQVTM and ANQGSEA. Deletions cut 4 bases from V and 6 bases from J, with 12 bases between. The CDR3 covers 13 residues. The CDR3 sequence: CSVVASSPGELFF. The CDR3 region has the DNA TGCAGCGTTGTTGCCTCCAGCCCCGGGGAGCTGTTTTTT.

DNA for the CDR3: TGCGCCAGCAGATCTACCGGGACTAGCGGCCAAGAGACCCAGTACTTC. It encodes CASRSTGTSGQETQYF. The chain couples TRBV5-1 to TRBJ2-5; 11 nucleotides line up with TRBD2. Germline loops: CDR1 SGHRS, CDR2 YFSETQ. Unmatched junction bases numbered 7, after V lost 5 bases and J lost 1 base. The CDR3 loop spans 16 amino acids. Full variable domain (missing parts from reference TRBV5-1 and TRBJ2-5): KAGVTQTPRYLIKTRGQQVTLSCSPISGHRSVSWYQQTPGQGLQFLFEYFSETQRNKGNFPGRFSGRQFSNSRSEMNVSTLELGDSALYLCASRSTGTSGQETQYFGPGTRLLVL.

This chain's CDR3 is CASKVAASYEQYF. The CDR3 DNA reads TGTGCCAGCAAAGTAGCGGCTTCCTACGAGCAGTACTTC. The V and J genes are TRBV6-5 and TRBJ2-7; D is perhaps TRBD2 (6 bases). The CDR3 runs 13 residues. V was shortened by 7 bases and J by 1 base, with 11 bases between the two germline ends. Germline CDR1 and CDR2: MNHEY and SVGAGI.